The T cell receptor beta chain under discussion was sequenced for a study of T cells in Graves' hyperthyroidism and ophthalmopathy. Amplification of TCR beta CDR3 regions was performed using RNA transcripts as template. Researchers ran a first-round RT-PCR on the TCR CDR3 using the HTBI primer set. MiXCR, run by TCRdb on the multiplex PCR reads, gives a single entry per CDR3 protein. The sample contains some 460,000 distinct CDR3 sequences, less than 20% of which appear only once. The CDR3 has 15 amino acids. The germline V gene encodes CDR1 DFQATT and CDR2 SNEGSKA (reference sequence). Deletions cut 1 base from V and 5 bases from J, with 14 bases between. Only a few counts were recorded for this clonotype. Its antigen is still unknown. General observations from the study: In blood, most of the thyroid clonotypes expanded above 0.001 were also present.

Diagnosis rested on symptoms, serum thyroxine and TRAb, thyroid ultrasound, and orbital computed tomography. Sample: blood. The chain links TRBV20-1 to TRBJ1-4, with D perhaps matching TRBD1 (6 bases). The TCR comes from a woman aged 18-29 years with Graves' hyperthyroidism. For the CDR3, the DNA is TGCAGTGCTAGAGGGAACAGGGCCCAGAATGAAAAACTGTTTTTT. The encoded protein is CSARGNRAQNEKLFF.